This T cell receptor (beta chain) was sequenced in a study of T cell repertoires in cytomegalovirus infection. Study background: In public TCR beta signatures, there were indications of both CMV infection and matching HLA type.

General study findings and limits: Pooled public TCR beta family frequency picked out CMV carriers with the relevant HLA. Clonotype analysis showed dominance of the ex vivo response by HLA-C-restricted CMV-specific TCR beta clonotypes.

TCRdb itself ran the reads through MiXCR, one entry per CDR3 protein. Among under 200,000 distinct CDR3 sequences listed, 9.5% were seen once. V lost 8 bases and J 0 bases, leaving 5 bases between the germline ends. Germline V CDR1 and CDR2: ENHRY, SYGVKD. CDR3 length: 12 amino acids. This clonotype was seen a handful of times. What it recognizes is unknown. Input material: PBMCs. The clonotype originates from a human donor in good health (CMV status not recorded). Some clones in this sample may be carry-over from other donors' samples. V usage is TRBV10-3 and J usage is TRBJ1-3; D gene uncertain. The CDR3 protein is CAIGNSGNTIYF. CDR3 nucleotides: TGTGCCATCGGTAACTCTGGAAACACCATATATTTT.